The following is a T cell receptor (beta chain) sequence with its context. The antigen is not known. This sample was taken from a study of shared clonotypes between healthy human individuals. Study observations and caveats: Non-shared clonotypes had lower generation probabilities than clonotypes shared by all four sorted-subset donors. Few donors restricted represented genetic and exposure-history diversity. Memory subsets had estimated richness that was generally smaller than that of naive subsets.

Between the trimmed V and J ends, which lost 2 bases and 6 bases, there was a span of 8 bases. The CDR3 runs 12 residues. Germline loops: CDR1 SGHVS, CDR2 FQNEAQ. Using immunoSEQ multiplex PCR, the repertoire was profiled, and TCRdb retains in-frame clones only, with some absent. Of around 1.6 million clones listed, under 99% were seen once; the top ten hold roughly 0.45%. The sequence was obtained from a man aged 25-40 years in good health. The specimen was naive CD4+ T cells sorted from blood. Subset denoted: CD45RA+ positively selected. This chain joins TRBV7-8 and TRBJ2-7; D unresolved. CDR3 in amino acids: CASSLSSGEQYF. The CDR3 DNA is TGTGCCAGCAGCTTAAGTAGTGGCGAGCAGTACTTC.